This T cell receptor (beta chain) emerged from a study of T cell responses to AZD1222 COVID-19 vaccine. Study-level results: There were mostly white British donors and more females than males, and clonal diversity was possibly underestimated. Among vaccine-associated CD4 TCRs, coverage spanned spike, with dominance at 160-218 and 743-854. In all cases, repertoires were sampled only after the peak T cell response.

Comments on this clone: Its antigen is undetermined.

Assay: immunoSEQ multiplex PCR; the TCRdb copy retains only in-frame clones and omits some. The profile covers 150,000 to 200,000 clones, with over 70% appearing a single time and 2.5% to 3% taken by the ten largest. The specimen was peripheral blood, collected on day 0 of MenACWY control vaccination. This receptor was identified in an adult in good health.

The CDR3 bases are TGTGCCATCAGGACTAGTCCCACAGATACGCAGTATTTT. It is translated as CAIRTSPTDTQYF. The chain employs TRBV10-3 and TRBJ2-3; D is perhaps TRBD2 (6 bases). The CDR3 consists of 13 residues. CDR1 and CDR2 from the germline V gene are ENHRY and SYGVKD. V was pared by 6 bases and J by 2 bases, with 9 bases between.